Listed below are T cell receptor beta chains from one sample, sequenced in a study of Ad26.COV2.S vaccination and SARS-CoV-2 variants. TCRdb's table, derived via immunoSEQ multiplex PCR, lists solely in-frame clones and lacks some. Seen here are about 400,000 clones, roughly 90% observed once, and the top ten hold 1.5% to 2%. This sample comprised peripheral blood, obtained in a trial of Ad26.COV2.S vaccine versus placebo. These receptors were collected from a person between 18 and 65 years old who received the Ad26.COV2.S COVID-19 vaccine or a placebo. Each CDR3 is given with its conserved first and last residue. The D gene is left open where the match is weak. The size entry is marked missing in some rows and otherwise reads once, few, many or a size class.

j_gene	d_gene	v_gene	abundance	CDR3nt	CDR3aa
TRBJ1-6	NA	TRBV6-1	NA	TGTGCCAGCAGTGAAACCAGGGGACCGGATCGTTCACCCCTCCACTTT	CASSETRGPDRSPLHF
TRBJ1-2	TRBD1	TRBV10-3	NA	TGTGCCATCAGACCCGACAGGGGGACTTTCTATGGCTACACCTTC	CAIRPDRGTFYGYTF
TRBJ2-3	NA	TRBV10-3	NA	TGTGCCATCAGTGAGTCGGGGGGCCCGCTCAGGGATACGCAGTATTTT	CAISESGGPLRDTQYF
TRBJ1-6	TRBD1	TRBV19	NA	TGTGCCAGTCAAAGAACCGCCGGGGACAGGGGAATTTGGCGTTCACCCCTCCACTTT	CASQRTAGDRGIWRSPLHF
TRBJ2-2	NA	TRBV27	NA	TGTGCCAGCAGTTTAACCCCGACCGGGGAGCTGTTTTTT	CASSLTPTGELFF
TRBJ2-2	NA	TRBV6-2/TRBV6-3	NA	TGTGCCAGCAGTTACGTGGCAGTCACCGGGGAGCTGTTTTTT	CASSYVAVTGELFF
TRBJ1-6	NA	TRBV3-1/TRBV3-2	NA	TGTGCCAGCAGCCAAGAGCCTGGGGATTCACCCCTCCACTTT	CASSQEPGDSPLHF
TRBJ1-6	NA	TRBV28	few	TGTGCCAGCAGTTTATTATGGCAGGGCGATAATTCACCCCTCCACTTT	CASSLLWQGDNSPLHF
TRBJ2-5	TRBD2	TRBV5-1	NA	TGCGCCAGCAGCTCATACGGGACTAGTAGCGAGACCCAGTACTTC	CASSSYGTSSETQYF
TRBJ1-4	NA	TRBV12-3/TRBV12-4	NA	TGTGCCAGCGGGGCTGCAACTAATGAAAAACTGTTTTTT	CASGAATNEKLFF
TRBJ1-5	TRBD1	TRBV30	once	TGTGCCTGGGGGGGGACAGGAGCTCAGCCCCAGCATTTT	CAWGGTGAQPQHF
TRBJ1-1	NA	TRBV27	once	TGTGCCAGCAGTTTACCCGGTCCGAACACTGAAGCTTTCTTT	CASSLPGPNTEAFF
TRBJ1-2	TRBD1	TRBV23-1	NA	TGCGCCAGCAGTCAATCCTATCATTTCAGGGACAGCACCGAGACTTCATATGGCTACACCTTC	CASSQSYHFRDSTETSYGYTF
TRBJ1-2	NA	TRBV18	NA	TGTGCCAGCTCACCTACGCCGTTGGGGAACTATGGCTACACCTTC	CASSPTPLGNYGYTF
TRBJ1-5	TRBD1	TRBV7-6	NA	TGTGCCAGCAGCGCCTCCGGGACAGGGGATCAGCCCCAGCATTTT	CASSASGTGDQPQHF
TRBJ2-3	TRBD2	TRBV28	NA	TGTGCCAGCAGCTCAACGGGACTAGCGGGAGGTACGCAGTATTTT	CASSSTGLAGGTQYF
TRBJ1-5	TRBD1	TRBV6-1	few	TGTGCCAGCAGTGCCGGACAGGGGGTGGGCAATCAGCCCCAGCATTTT	CASSAGQGVGNQPQHF
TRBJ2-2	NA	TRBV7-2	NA	TGTGCCAGCAGCTTAAGGGCACACACCGGGGAGCTGTTTTTT	CASSLRAHTGELFF
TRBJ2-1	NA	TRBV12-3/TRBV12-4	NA	TGTGCCAGCAGTAAGGGGGGTGAGCAGTTCTTC	CASSKGGEQFF
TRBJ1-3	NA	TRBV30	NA	TGTGCCTGGACCAGCGACTCTGGAAACACCATATATTTT	CAWTSDSGNTIYF
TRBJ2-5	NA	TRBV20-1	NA	TGCACCGGATTGTTATGGGAGACCCAGTACTTC	CTGLLWETQYF
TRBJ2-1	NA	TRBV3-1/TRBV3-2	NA	TGTGCCAGCAGCCAAGCGTTACAAGACCGTGGCTACAATGAGCAGTTCTTC	CASSQALQDRGYNEQFF
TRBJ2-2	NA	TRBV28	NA	TGTGCCAGCTGGGGCCCCGCTAACACCGGGGAGCTGTTTTTT	CASWGPANTGELFF
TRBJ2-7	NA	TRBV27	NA	TGTGCCAGCAGTTTACCGCCCACCCCCGGAGCTCAGGGCTACGAGCAGTACTTC	CASSLPPTPGAQGYEQYF
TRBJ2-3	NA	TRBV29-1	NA	TGCAGCGTCCGGGACATCAGAGGCCCAGATACGCAGTATTTT	CSVRDIRGPDTQYF
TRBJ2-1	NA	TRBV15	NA	TGTGCCACCAGCAGGGAGCGTGACGAGCAGTTCTTC	CATSRERDEQFF
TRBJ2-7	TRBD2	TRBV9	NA	TGTGCCAGCAGCGTAAGCCCTCGACTAGCTGACGAGCAGTACTTC	CASSVSPRLADEQYF
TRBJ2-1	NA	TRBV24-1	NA	TGTGCCACCAGTGAATGGGCTAGCAACAATGAGCAGTTCTTC	CATSEWASNNEQFF
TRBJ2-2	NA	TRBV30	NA	TGTGCCTGGACCCTGACAGGGACTAGCGGGGAGCTGTTTTTT	CAWTLTGTSGELFF
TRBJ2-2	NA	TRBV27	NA	TGTGCCAGCAGTTTTCTGACCGGGGAGCTGTTTTTT	CASSFLTGELFF
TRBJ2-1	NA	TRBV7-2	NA	TGTGCCAGCCGACCCGCTAGCGTACCGTTCGGATTCTTC	CASRPASVPFGFF
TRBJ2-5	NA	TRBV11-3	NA	TGTGCCAGCAGCCCGGGTTGGGGAGGAGAGACCCAGTACTTC	CASSPGWGGETQYF
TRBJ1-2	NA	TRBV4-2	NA	TGTGCCAGCAGCCAAGAAGATGTGGGGGCCGGGGGCTACACCTTC	CASSQEDVGAGGYTF
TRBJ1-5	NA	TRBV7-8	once	TGTGCCAGCAGCTTAGAAGCCAATCAGCCCCAGCATTTT	CASSLEANQPQHF
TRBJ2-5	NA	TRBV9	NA	TGTGCCAGCAGCGTAGGGCCAGGAGCTAGGGAGACCCAGTACTTC	CASSVGPGARETQYF
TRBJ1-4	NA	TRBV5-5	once	TGTGCCAGCAGCTTAGCCTACGACAGGACTGAAAAACTGTTTTTT	CASSLAYDRTEKLFF
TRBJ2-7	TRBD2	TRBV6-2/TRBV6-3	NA	TGTGCCAGCAGTTACTCTAGCGGGACCACCTACGAGCAGTACTTC	CASSYSSGTTYEQYF
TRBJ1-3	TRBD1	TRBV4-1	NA	TGCGCCAGCAGCCCTGGACAGGCCTCTGGAAACACCATATATTTT	CASSPGQASGNTIYF
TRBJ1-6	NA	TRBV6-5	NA	TGTGCCAGCAGTCTCCGGACCGAAAAGGGATCACCCCTCCACTTT	CASSLRTEKGSPLHF
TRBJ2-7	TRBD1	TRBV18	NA	TGTGCCAGCTCACCGGGACAGGGAAAGGACGAGCAGTACTTC	CASSPGQGKDEQYF
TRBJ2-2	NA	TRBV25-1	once	TGTGCCAGCAGTGGATCGGGTTATGGTCCCGGGGAGCTGTTTTTT	CASSGSGYGPGELFF
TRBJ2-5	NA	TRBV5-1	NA	TGCGCCAGCAGCTTGGAATGGACCTCGTACCAAGAGACCCAGTACTTC	CASSLEWTSYQETQYF
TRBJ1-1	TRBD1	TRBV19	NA	TGTGCCAGCAGGACAGGCACTGAAGCTTTCTTT	CASRTGTEAFF
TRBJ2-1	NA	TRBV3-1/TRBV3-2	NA	TGTGCCAGCAGCCAGAAGAATGAGCAGTTCTTC	CASSQKNEQFF
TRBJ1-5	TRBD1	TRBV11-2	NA	TGTGCCAGCAGCCAAGGACAGGGAGGGAATCAGCCCCAGCATTTT	CASSQGQGGNQPQHF
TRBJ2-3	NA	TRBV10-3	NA	TGTGCCATCAGTGAGGGGGGGCGGGTCACAGATACGCAGTATTTT	CAISEGGRVTDTQYF
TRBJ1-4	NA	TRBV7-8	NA	TGTGCCAGCAGCTTCCACGAAGCAACTAATGAAAAACTGTTTTTT	CASSFHEATNEKLFF
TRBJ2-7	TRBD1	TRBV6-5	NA	TGTGCCAGCAGTTACCCACAGGGGTACGAGCAGTACTTC	CASSYPQGYEQYF
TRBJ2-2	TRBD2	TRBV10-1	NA	TGCGCCACTGGGACTAGTAACACCGGGGAGCTGTTTTTT	CATGTSNTGELFF
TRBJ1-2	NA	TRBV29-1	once	TGCAGCGTTGGGGGCGTCGATGGCTACACCTTC	CSVGGVDGYTF
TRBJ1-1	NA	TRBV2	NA	TGTGCCCCGTCTGCGGGACCTACCGACACTGAAGCTTTCTTT	CAPSAGPTDTEAFF
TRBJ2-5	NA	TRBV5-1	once	TGCGCCAGCAGCTTGGTCATCGGGGAGACCCAGTACTTC	CASSLVIGETQYF
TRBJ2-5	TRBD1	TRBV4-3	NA	TGCGCCAGCAGCCAAGCCGGGACAGGGAAAGAGACCCAGTACTTC	CASSQAGTGKETQYF
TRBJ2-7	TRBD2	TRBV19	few	TGTGCCAGTAGTGGGACTAACTACGAGCAGTACTTC	CASSGTNYEQYF
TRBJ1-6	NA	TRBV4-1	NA	TGCGCCAGCAGCCAAGAAACGATTCCGAATTCACCCCTCCACTTT	CASSQETIPNSPLHF